Shown below are 10 T cell receptor beta chains from a single sample sequenced in a study of lymphopenia after photon versus proton radiotherapy (dated by TCRdb to the late 2010s). The library was produced with the immunoSEQ multiplex PCR assay. In TCRdb, the immuneACCESS table is reduced to in-frame sequences with V and J assigned. These tables do not hold every clone; where another copy was compared, an unresolved V gene accounts for under half, and the others remain unexplained. The sample table holds some 38,000 clones, of which 92% were seen once. The ten largest clones take up approximately 14% of the sample. The material sequenced was peripheral blood, taken from a patient treated with photon-based radiotherapy. The receptors shown here come from a man aged 55 to 70 with cholangiocarcinoma.

CDR3: CATTAGGTSYNEQFF. CDR3 DNA: TGTGCCACCACGGCCGGGGGAACATCCTACAATGAGCAGTTCTTC. V and J are TRBV6-5 and TRBJ2-1, with D tentatively TRBD2 (6 bases). V was trimmed by 10 bases and J by 1 base, leaving 17 bases between them. Per the germline V gene, CDR1 is MNHEY and CDR2 is SVGAGI. The CDR3 is 15 residues long.

J is TRBJ2-1 and V is TRBV19; 7 bases match TRBD2. CDR1 LNHDA and CDR2 SQIVND come from the germline V gene (reference sequence). The CDR3 is 14 amino acids. V lost 5 bases to trimming and J lost 6 bases; unmatched junction nucleotides: 7. CDR3 region: CASSRGRAGNEQFF. CDR3 DNA sequence: TGTGCCAGTAGTCGGGGGAGGGCCGGCAATGAGCAGTTCTTC.

The chain is built from TRBV7-3 and TRBJ2-2; the D gene could be TRBD1 or TRBD2 (5 bases each). Trimming stripped 5 bases from V and 1 base from J, with 11 bases between. Germline CDR1 reads SGHTA; CDR2 reads FQGTGA. This CDR3 is 15 amino acids long. The DNA of the CDR3 is TGTGCCAGCAGCCCCGGGACGGTGAACACCGGGGAGCTGTTTTTT. Translating gives CASSPGTVNTGELFF. Looking up the rest from reference TRBV7-3 and TRBJ2-2 gives the full variable domain: GAGVSQTPSNKVTEKGKYVELRCDPISGHTALYWYRQSLGQGPEFLIYFQGTGAADDSGLPNDRFFAVRPEGSVSTLKIQRTERGDSAVYLCASSPGTVNTGELFFGEGSRLTVL.

The chain uses TRBV7-8 and TRBJ1-1, with 8 bases matching TRBD1. Germline CDR1 SGHVS, CDR2 FQNEAQ. The ends lost 4 bases at V and 5 bases at J; junction bases unmatched: 6. The CDR3 covers 14 residues. CDR3 nucleotides: TGTGCCAGCAGCTCCATCACAGGGGGAACTGAAGCTTTCTTT. Protein sequence: CASSSITGGTEAFF.

The chain joins TRBV18 to TRBJ1-4; 9 bases are a match to TRBD1. The V gene end was trimmed by 3 bases and the J gene end by 2 bases; junction bases not matched to a gene: 4. The CDR3 length is 16 residues. Germline V gives CDR1 KGHSH, CDR2 LQKENI. CDR3: CASSPMGTGTNEKLFF. The CDR3 nucleotides read TGTGCCAGCTCACCTATGGGGACAGGGACTAATGAAAAACTGTTTTTT.

J is TRBJ2-7 and V is TRBV4-2, with D perhaps matching TRBD1 or TRBD2 (7 bases each). The V gene's germline CDR1 is LGHNA and CDR2 YNFKEQ. V was clipped by 7 bases and J by 6 bases, with 13 bases between them. The CDR3 is 12 amino acids. This chain's CDR3 is CASTGGAGEQYF. The CDR3 bases are TGTGCCAGCACAGGGGGGGCGGGCGAGCAGTACTTC.

The chain joins TRBV7-6 to TRBJ2-1; 10 bases match TRBD2. This CDR3 contains 14 residues. V shed 5 bases and J 4 bases; nucleotides not matched to a gene: 2. Germline V lookup: CDR1 SGHVS, CDR2 FNYEAQ. In nucleotides, the CDR3 is TGTGCCAGCAGCGTACTAGCGGGGTACAATGAGCAGTTCTTC. Translation: CASSVLAGYNEQFF.

The chain joins TRBV6-5 to TRBJ1-4, with unresolved D. V dropped 6 bases and J dropped 8 bases, with 19 bases sitting between them. Germline lookup yields CDR1 MNHEY and CDR2 SVGAGI. The CDR3 has 15 residues. The CDR3 sequence: CASRRASRTTEKLFF. The CDR3 nucleotides are TGTGCCAGCAGGAGGGCTAGCAGGACGACAGAAAAACTGTTTTTT.

The rearrangement joins TRBV9 to TRBJ1-5; no definite D call. The CDR3 loop spans 15 amino acids. Germline CDR1 and CDR2: SGDLS and YYNGEE. The V and J ends lost 0 bases and 5 bases respectively, with 12 bases between them. CDR3 coding DNA: TGTGCCAGCAGCGTAGGAATATCCAGTGATCAGCCCCAGCATTTT. The encoded protein is CASSVGISSDQPQHF.

The chain joins TRBV18 to TRBJ1-4; D uncertain. V lost 2 bases and J lost 5, with 9 bases in between. The CDR3 covers 14 residues. The germline V gene encodes CDR1 KGHSH and CDR2 LQKENI. The CDR3 reads CASSPDNLNEKLFF. The CDR3 DNA is TGTGCCAGCTCACCAGATAACCTCAATGAAAAACTGTTTTTT.